This T cell receptor beta chain appears in the sequencing data of a study of blood T cell repertoires in COVID-19. Background on the study: COVID-19 samples from acute and convalescent phases originated in the United States, Italy and Spain. From T cells, B-cell-depleted T cells, or PBMCs came the material, which was cDNA or gDNA.

The authors' processing: Reference gene primer amplification yielded estimated nucleated cell counts. Profiling relied on immunoSEQ multiplex PCR, and the TCRdb table lists in-frame clones only, not all of them. The V and J calls and clone size are taken from that table; D and trimming were inferred from the DNA. The repertoire holds under 250,000 clones, with around four fifths as singletons. What was sequenced was peripheral blood. The receptor was isolated from a man aged 45 to 65 with active or convalescent COVID-19.

Written as DNA, the CDR3 is TGTGCCAGCAGCATAGAAGGGACTAGCGGGAGGAATACGCAGTATTTT. Its protein is CASSIEGTSGRNTQYF. The chain links TRBV13 to TRBJ2-3; 15 nucleotides align to TRBD2. The J segment lost 7 bases and the V segment lost 5 bases, leaving 7 bases of the junction unmatched. The length of the CDR3 is 16 residues. CDR1 is PRHDT and CDR2 is FYEKMQ in the germline V gene (reference sequence).